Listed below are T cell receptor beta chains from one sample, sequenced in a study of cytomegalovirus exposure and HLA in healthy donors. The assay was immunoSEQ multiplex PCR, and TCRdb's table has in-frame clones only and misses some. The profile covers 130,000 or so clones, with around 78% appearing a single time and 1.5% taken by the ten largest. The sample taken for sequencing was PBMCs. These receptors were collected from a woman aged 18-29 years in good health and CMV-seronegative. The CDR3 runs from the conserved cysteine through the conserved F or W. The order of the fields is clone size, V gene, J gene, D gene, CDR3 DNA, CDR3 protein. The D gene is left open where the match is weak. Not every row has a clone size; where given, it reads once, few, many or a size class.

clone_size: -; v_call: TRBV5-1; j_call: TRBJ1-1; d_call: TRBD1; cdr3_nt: TGCGCCAGCAGCCCTGAGACAGGGACGAACACTGAAGCTTTCTTT; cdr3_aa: CASSPETGTNTEAFF
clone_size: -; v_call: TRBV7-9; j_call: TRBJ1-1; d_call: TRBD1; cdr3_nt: TGTGCCAGCAGCACCGCCGTGGGACAGGGAGCCACTGAAGCTTTCTTT; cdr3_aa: CASSTAVGQGATEAFF
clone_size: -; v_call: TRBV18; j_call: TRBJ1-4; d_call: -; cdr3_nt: TGTGCCAGCTCACCCGGGACTCCCGCGGAGAAACTGTTTTTT; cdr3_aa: CASSPGTPAEKLFF
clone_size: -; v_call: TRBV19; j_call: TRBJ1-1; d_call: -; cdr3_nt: TGTGCCAGTGCGTATACGATGAACACTGAAGCTTTCTTT; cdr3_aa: CASAYTMNTEAFF
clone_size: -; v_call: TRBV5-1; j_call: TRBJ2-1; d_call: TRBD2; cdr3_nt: TGCGCCAGCAGCTTGAGCGGGAGGTACAATGAGCAGTTCTTC; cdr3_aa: CASSLSGRYNEQFF
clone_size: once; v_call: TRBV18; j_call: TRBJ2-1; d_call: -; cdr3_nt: TGTGCCAGCTCACAGATAACTAGTCCGAGCGGCAATGAGCAGTTCTTC; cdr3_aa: CASSQITSPSGNEQFF
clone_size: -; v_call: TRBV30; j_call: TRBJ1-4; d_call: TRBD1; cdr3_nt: TGTGCCTGGAGTCCTGGGACAGGGACAAATGAAAAACTGTTTTTT; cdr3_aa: CAWSPGTGTNEKLFF
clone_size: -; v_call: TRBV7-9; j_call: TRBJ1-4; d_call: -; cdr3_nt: TGTGCCAGCAGCTTCAGTGTCCGGGAGAATGAAAAACTGTTTTTT; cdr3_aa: CASSFSVRENEKLFF
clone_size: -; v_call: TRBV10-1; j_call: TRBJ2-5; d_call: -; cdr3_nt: TGCGCCAGCAGTGAGTCGGAGGGGAGGGAGACCCAGTACTTC; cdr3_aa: CASSESEGRETQYF
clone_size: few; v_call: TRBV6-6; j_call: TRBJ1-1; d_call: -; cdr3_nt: TGTGCCAGCAGCTTCTCTGGGGGGACTGAAGCTTTCTTT; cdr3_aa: CASSFSGGTEAFF
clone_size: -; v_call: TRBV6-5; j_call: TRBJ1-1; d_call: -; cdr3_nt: TGTGCCAGCAGTTACTCGGTATCGGGGGGCGGCACTGAAGCTTTCTTT; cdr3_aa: CASSYSVSGGGTEAFF
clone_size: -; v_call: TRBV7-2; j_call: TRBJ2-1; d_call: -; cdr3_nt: TGTGCCAGCAGCTTAGATCGCAATAGCGATGAGCAGTTCTTC; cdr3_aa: CASSLDRNSDEQFF
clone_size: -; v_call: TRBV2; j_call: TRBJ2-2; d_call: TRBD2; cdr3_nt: TGTGCCAGCAATAGCGGGACGAACACCGGGGAGCTGTTTTTT; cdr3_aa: CASNSGTNTGELFF